This T cell receptor beta chain was recorded in a study of cytomegalovirus exposure and HLA in healthy donors. Researchers ran the PCR with 60 Vbeta and 13 Jbeta primers. Measured with immunoSEQ multiplex PCR; TCRdb has only the in-frame clones, and not every one. Of 110,000 to 150,000 clones detected, about four fifths appear once; the ten largest clones hold approximately 4.2%. This CDR3 has 14 amino acids. The junction had 5 bases not matched to a gene; V was cut back by 4 bases and J by 9 bases. CDR1 and CDR2 (germline): SNHLY, FYNNEI. The sample consisted of PBMCs. The gene calls are TRBV2 and TRBJ2-1; TRBD2 matches at 11 bases. This receptor was identified in a woman aged 40 to 50 in good health and CMV-seropositive. Written as DNA, the CDR3 is TGTGCCAGCAGTGTTACTAGCGGGAGAGGTGAGCAGTTCTTC. The encoded protein is CASSVTSGRGEQFF.